These 29 T cell receptor beta chains were sequenced from one sample in a study of blood T cell repertoires in COVID-19. The table came from immunoSEQ multiplex PCR; TCRdb's copy has only in-frame clones and leaves some out. Counted here are about 190,000 clones, around four fifths occurring once; the ten biggest clones make up 2.5% to 3.5%. Sequencing was carried out using peripheral blood. The receptor set was obtained from an elderly woman with active or convalescent COVID-19.

The chain joins TRBV2 to TRBJ2-4; no clear D. Germline values: CDR1 SNHLY, CDR2 FYNNEI. Trimming left V 9 bases short and J 0 bases short, with 9 bases between. The CDR3 runs 13 residues. For the CDR3, the DNA is TGTGCCAGTCAGGTGATAGCCAAAAACATTCAGTACTTC. Translated, it gives CASQVIAKNIQYF.

The chain is built from TRBV6-1 and TRBJ1-2; TRBD1 is a possible D gene (5 bases). The CDR3 loop spans 14 amino acids. The V end lost 2 bases, the J end lost 7 bases, and 14 bases lay between the germline ends. Germline values: CDR1 MNHNS, CDR2 SASEGT. CDR3 in DNA: TGTGCCAGCAGTGAAAATGCAGGGCAGACTGGCTACACCTTC. It is translated as CASSENAGQTGYTF.

This clone was counted a single time. V is TRBV28 and J is TRBJ1-2; 12 positions agree with TRBD1. The CDR3 contains 16 residues. The V segment lost 6 bases and the J segment 2 bases; nucleotides outside the gene matches: 7. CDR1 and CDR2 from the germline V gene are MDHEN and SYDVKM. The CDR3 spells CASSRGTGGQNYGYTF. The CDR3 nucleotides are TGTGCCAGCAGCAGAGGGACAGGGGGCCAAAACTATGGCTACACCTTC.

This clone was detected many times. The V gene is TRBV29-1, the J gene TRBJ2-1, with D unresolved. The CDR3 extends over 14 amino acids. Germline CDR1 and CDR2: SQVTM and ANQGSEA. The ends were cut back, 4 bases at V and 1 base at J, with 11 bases in the middle. CDR3 bases: TGCAGCGTTGTTGGTGTTCTATCCTACAATGAGCAGTTCTTC. Protein sequence: CSVVGVLSYNEQFF.

V usage is TRBV19 and J usage is TRBJ2-1, with TRBD1 matching 7 bases. This CDR3 spans 15 amino acids. With 4 bases clipped from V and 2 bases from J, the junction kept 5 bases outside the gene matches. CDR1 and CDR2 (germline): LNHDA, SQIVND (reference sequence). CDR3 protein: CASSTRQGAYNEQFF. DNA of the CDR3: TGTGCCAGTAGTACGAGACAGGGAGCCTACAATGAGCAGTTCTTC.

The gene calls are TRBV25-1 and TRBJ2-5, with D possibly being TRBD1 (6 bases). The V gene lost 6 bases and the J gene lost 2 bases, with 16 bases spanning the gap. The CDR3 runs 15 residues. Per germline, CDR1 MGHDK and CDR2 SYGVNS. This chain's CDR3 is CASSATGQFQETQYF. CDR3 nucleotides: TGTGCCAGCAGCGCAACCGGACAGTTTCAAGAGACCCAGTACTTC.

This clone was observed once. This chain joins TRBV12-3 or TRBV12-4 and TRBJ1-1; D not resolved. The CDR3 consists of 13 residues. V was pared by 3 bases and J by 7 bases, with 12 bases between. The CDR3 here is CASSFSGSGEAFF. The CDR3 DNA follows: TGTGCCAGCAGTTTTTCGGGGTCGGGTGAAGCTTTCTTT.

V usage is TRBV28 and J usage is TRBJ2-3; TRBD2 aligns across 8 bases. Per germline, CDR1 MDHEN and CDR2 SYDVKM. The trim removed 1 base at V and 4 bases at J, leaving 7 bases unmatched. The CDR3 extends over 16 amino acids. In nucleotides, the CDR3 is TGTGCCAGCAGTTTATTCGGGCGGGGGGATGCAGATACGCAGTATTTT. Protein product: CASSLFGRGDADTQYF.

This rearrangement joins TRBV6-6 to TRBJ2-4, with D uncertain. V was shortened by 1 base and J by 2 bases, with 9 bases between the two germline ends. The V gene's germline CDR1 is MNHNY and CDR2 SVGAGI (reference sequence). The CDR3 length is 15 residues. The CDR3 DNA follows: TGTGCCAGCAGTTACTTCCAATCCCCCAAAAACATTCAGTACTTC. This sequence encodes CASSYFQSPKNIQYF.

The J gene is TRBJ1-4, the V gene TRBV10-3; 8 nucleotides line up with TRBD1. Germline trimming cut 0 bases from V and 7 bases from J; bases unmatched to any gene: 4. Germline V gene sequence: CDR1 ENHRY, CDR2 SYGVKD. The CDR3 has 15 amino acids. CDR3 nucleotides: TGTGCCATCAGTGAGTCTGGCGGACAGGGTGAAAAACTGTTTTTT. Translating it yields CAISESGGQGEKLFF.

The V gene is TRBV6-2 or TRBV6-3, the J gene TRBJ2-5; D may be TRBD2 (6 bases). The CDR3 covers 16 residues. The V end was cut by 0 bases, the J end by 6 bases, with 17 bases between. CDR1 and CDR2 (germline): MNHEY, SVGEGT. The CDR3 coding sequence is TGTGCCAGCAGTTACTCGAAACTAGCCAGTACTAAGACCCAGTACTTC. Translated, it gives CASSYSKLASTKTQYF.

The chain couples TRBV28 to TRBJ1-1; D gene unclear. This CDR3 contains 14 residues. CDR1 is MDHEN and CDR2 is SYDVKM in the germline V gene. Trimming took off 6 bases at V and 5 bases at J, with 16 bases between the two ends. CDR3 amino acids: CASSTVGGPTEAFF. The CDR3 DNA sequence: TGTGCCAGCAGCACCGTGGGAGGACCTACTGAAGCTTTCTTT.

V usage is TRBV6-2 or TRBV6-3 and J usage is TRBJ1-1; a weak D match, TRBD1 (6 bases). The CDR3 is 15 residues long. Looked up from germline, CDR1 is MNHEY and CDR2 is SVGEGT. Trimming took 2 bases from V and 5 from J, leaving 15 bases between them. Here the CDR3 reads CASSYGGGAGTEAFF. Written as DNA, the CDR3 is TGTGCCAGCAGTTACGGTGGGGGGGCTGGTACTGAAGCTTTCTTT.

The CDR3 bases are TGTGCCAGCAGCTGGAGATGGGACTCCAGCTCCTACAATGAGCAGTTCTTC. It yields the protein CASSWRWDSSSYNEQFF. The genes are TRBV5-6 and TRBJ2-1; TRBD2 might be the D (6 bases). The CDR3 is made up of 17 amino acids. V lost 3 bases and J lost 0, with 16 bases in between. Germline V gene lookup returns CDR1 SGHDT and CDR2 YYEEEE.

Many counts were recorded for this clone. This chain connects TRBV25-1 to TRBJ1-2; TRBD1 aligns across 7 bases. Trimming at V came to 4 bases and at J to 8 bases, leaving 7 bases not matched to a gene. The CDR3 has 13 amino acids. Per the germline V gene, CDR1 is MGHDK and CDR2 is SYGVNS. CDR3 bases: TGTGCCAGCAGTGTCGACAGGGCGCAAGGCTACACCTTC. Its protein product is CASSVDRAQGYTF.

The chain recombines TRBV29-1 with TRBJ1-2; D gene ambiguous. Germline V gene lookup returns CDR1 SQVTM and CDR2 ANQGSEA. This CDR3 spans 15 amino acids. The V and J ends lost 5 bases and 4 bases respectively, with 20 bases between them. Here the CDR3 reads CSVFKTDGIPYGYTF. The CDR3 DNA sequence: TGCAGCGTTTTTAAGACGGACGGGATACCCTATGGCTACACCTTC.

The CDR3 coding sequence is TGTGCCAGCACCCCATCGTCGACTAGCGGAATTAGTACGCAGTATTTT. Translated, it gives CASTPSSTSGISTQYF. The chain combines TRBV7-8 with TRBJ2-3; 9 positions match TRBD2. V shed 7 bases and J 8 bases; nucleotides not matched to a gene: 16. CDR3 size: 16 residues. Germline V lookup: CDR1 SGHVS, CDR2 FQNEAQ. The full variable domain, rest sourced from reference TRBV7-8 and TRBJ2-3, is GAGVSQSPRYKVAKRGQDVALRCDPISGHVSLFWYQQALGQGPEFLTYFQNEAQLDKSGLPSDRFFAERPEGSVSTLKIQRTQQEDSAVYLCASTPSSTSGISTQYFGPGTRLTVL.

V is TRBV4-2 and J is TRBJ2-3; the D gene is possibly TRBD2 (5 bases). This CDR3 comprises 14 residues. V lost 1 base and J 4 bases, leaving 9 bases between the germline ends. CDR1 and CDR2 from the germline V gene are LGHNA and YNFKEQ. CDR3 bases: TGTGCCAGCAGCCAAGCACGGGATTCAGATACGCAGTATTTT. Translated, it gives CASSQARDSDTQYF.

This rearrangement joins TRBV7-3 to TRBJ2-1, with no clear D. Trimming removed 5 bases from V and 6 bases from J, with 23 bases in between. The CDR3 covers 17 residues. Germline lookup yields CDR1 SGHTA and CDR2 FQGTGA. The CDR3 is CASSPLGLETLANEQFF. The CDR3 coding sequence is TGTGCCAGCAGCCCTTTGGGTTTAGAAACCTTAGCCAATGAGCAGTTCTTC.

This clone was picked up one time. This sequence joins TRBV2 and TRBJ1-2; 7 bases map to TRBD1. Germline CDR1 SNHLY, CDR2 FYNNEI. The CDR3 loop spans 15 amino acids. V was clipped by 6 bases and J by 2 bases; unmatched bases: 9. CDR3 sequence: CASRRGQSPNYGYTF. The CDR3 nucleotides read TGTGCCAGCAGACGGGGACAGTCCCCCAACTATGGCTACACCTTC.

The V call is TRBV7-9, the J call TRBJ2-5; D is perhaps TRBD2 (7 bases). The germline V gene encodes CDR1 SEHNR and CDR2 FQNEAQ (reference sequence). The CDR3 contains 16 residues. Trimming pared 7 bases from V and 5 bases from J, leaving 23 bases between. The CDR3 nucleotides read TGTGCCAGCATACTGGTGGCCGGGGGGCTAAGGGAGACCCAGTACTTC. Protein: CASILVAGGLRETQYF. The full variable domain, its missing parts supplied by reference TRBV7-9 and TRBJ2-5, is DTGVSQNPRHKITKRGQNVTFRCDPISEHNRLYWYRQTLGQGPEFLTYFQNEAQLEKSRLLSDRFSAERPKGSFSTLEIQRTEQGDSAMYLCASILVAGGLRETQYFGPGTRLLVL.

This CDR3 is CSGTSVATQYF. In DNA, the CDR3 is TGCAGTGGGACTAGCGTTGCGACCCAGTACTTC. The chain joins TRBV20-1 to TRBJ2-5, with 9 bases matching TRBD2. The ends lost 7 bases at V and 7 bases at J; junction bases unmatched: 4. Germline V gives CDR1 DFQATT, CDR2 SNEGSKA (reference sequence). The CDR3 sequence is 11 residues long.

CDR3 DNA sequence: TGTGCCAGCAGCTTAGGGGACTGGCGGAACACTGAAGCTTTCTTT. This gives the protein CASSLGDWRNTEAFF. J is TRBJ1-1 and V is TRBV7-9; D might be TRBD1 (5 bases). CDR1 is SEHNR and CDR2 is FQNEAQ in the germline V gene (reference sequence). The CDR3 is made up of 15 amino acids. Trimming removed 1 base from V and 1 base from J, with 10 bases in between.

The CDR3 DNA reads TGCGCCAGCAGCCAAGTCCAACAGATCACAGATACGCAGTATTTT. Translated, it gives CASSQVQQITDTQYF. The chain employs TRBV4-1 and TRBJ2-3; D ambiguous. V dropped 1 base and J dropped 2 bases, with 10 bases sitting between them. Per germline, CDR1 MGHRA and CDR2 YSYEKL. This CDR3 is 15 amino acids long.

J is TRBJ2-7 and V is TRBV27, with 9 positions matching TRBD2. CDR1 and CDR2 from the germline V gene are MNHEY and SMNVEV (reference sequence). The CDR3 is made up of 14 amino acids. V dropped 6 bases and J dropped 2; count of bases not matched to a gene: 5. The CDR3 DNA sequence: TGTGCCAGCAGAGAAGCGGGGGGAGCCTACGAGCAGTACTTC. Protein sequence: CASREAGGAYEQYF.

This clone occurred a few times. The chain couples TRBV6-6 to TRBJ1-5; 9 bases align to TRBD1. Germline loops: CDR1 MNHNY, CDR2 SVGAGI (reference sequence). The CDR3 spans 17 residues. V shed 5 bases, J shed 3 bases, and the junction held 11 bases outside the gene matches. The CDR3 sequence is CASSPKLGQGNNQPQHF. CDR3 coding DNA: TGTGCCAGCAGTCCTAAACTGGGACAGGGAAACAATCAGCCCCAGCATTTT.

The V and J genes are TRBV28 and TRBJ1-5; possibly TRBD1 for D (6 bases). Trimming pared 5 bases from V and 1 base from J, leaving 21 bases between. The CDR3 covers 18 residues. Germline lookup yields CDR1 MDHEN and CDR2 SYDVKM. Written as DNA, the CDR3 is TGTGCCAGCAGTGGACAGATCGTTAGGCAGCGAAGCAATCAGCCCCAGCATTTT. It codes for CASSGQIVRQRSNQPQHF.

This clone was seen a single time. The genes are TRBV3-1 (or the pseudogene TRBV3-2) and TRBJ1-2, with TRBD1 as a possible D gene (6 bases). Trimming took off 2 bases at V and 6 bases at J, with 13 bases between the two ends. The V gene's germline CDR1 is LGHDT and CDR2 YNNKEL (reference sequence). The CDR3 length is 14 residues. The CDR3, as DNA: TGTGCCAGCAGCCAAATGGCAGGGGCTGATGGCTACACCTTC. Protein: CASSQMAGADGYTF.

The chain couples TRBV18 to TRBJ1-1; no reliable D call. The germline CDR1 and CDR2 sequences are KGHSH and LQKENI. The CDR3 loop spans 12 amino acids. V gave up 3 bases and J gave up 2 bases, with 4 bases separating them. The CDR3 nucleotides read TGTGCCAGCTCACCGGCCAACACTGAAGCTTTCTTT. As protein: CASSPANTEAFF.